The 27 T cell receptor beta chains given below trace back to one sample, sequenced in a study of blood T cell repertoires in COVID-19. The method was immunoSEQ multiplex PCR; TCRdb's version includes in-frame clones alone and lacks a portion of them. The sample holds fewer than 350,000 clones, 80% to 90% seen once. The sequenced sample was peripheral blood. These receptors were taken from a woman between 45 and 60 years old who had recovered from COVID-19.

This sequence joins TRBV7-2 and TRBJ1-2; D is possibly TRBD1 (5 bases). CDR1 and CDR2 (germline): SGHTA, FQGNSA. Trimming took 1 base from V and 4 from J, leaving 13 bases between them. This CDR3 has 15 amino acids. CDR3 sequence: CASSLGQPQSYGYTF. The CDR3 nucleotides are TGTGCCAGCAGCTTAGGACAGCCTCAATCCTATGGCTACACCTTC.

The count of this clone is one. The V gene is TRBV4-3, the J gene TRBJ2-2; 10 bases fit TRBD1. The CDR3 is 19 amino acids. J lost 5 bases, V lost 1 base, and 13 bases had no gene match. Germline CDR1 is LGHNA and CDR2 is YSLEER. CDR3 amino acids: CASSQVPGQGLRETGELFF. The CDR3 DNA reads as TGCGCCAGCAGCCAAGTACCGGGACAGGGGCTAAGGGAAACCGGGGAGCTGTTTTTT.

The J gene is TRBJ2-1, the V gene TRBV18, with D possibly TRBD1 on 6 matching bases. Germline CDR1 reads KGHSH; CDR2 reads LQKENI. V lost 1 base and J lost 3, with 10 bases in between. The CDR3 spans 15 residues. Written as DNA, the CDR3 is TGTGCCAGCTCACCACTCCAGGGGAACTACAATGAGCAGTTCTTC. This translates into CASSPLQGNYNEQFF.

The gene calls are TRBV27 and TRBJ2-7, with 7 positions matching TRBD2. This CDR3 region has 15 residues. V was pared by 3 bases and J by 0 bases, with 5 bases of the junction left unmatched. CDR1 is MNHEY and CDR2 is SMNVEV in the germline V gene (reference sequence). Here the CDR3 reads CASSFARELSYEQYF. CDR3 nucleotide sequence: TGTGCCAGCAGTTTTGCGCGGGAGCTCTCCTACGAGCAGTACTTC.

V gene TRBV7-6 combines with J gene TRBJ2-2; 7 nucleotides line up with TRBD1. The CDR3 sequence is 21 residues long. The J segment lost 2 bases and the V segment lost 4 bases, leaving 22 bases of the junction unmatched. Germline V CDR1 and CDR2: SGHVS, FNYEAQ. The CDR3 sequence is CASSSGVRPVSKGANTGELFF. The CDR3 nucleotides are TGTGCCAGCAGCTCAGGGGTGAGGCCCGTTAGCAAGGGGGCCAACACCGGGGAGCTGTTTTTT.

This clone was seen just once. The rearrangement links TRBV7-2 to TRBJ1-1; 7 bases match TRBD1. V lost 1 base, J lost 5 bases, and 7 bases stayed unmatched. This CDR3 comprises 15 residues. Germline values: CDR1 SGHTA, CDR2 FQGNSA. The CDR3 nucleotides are TGTGCCAGCAGCTTAGACCCCAGGGGGGAAACTGAAGCTTTCTTT. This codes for CASSLDPRGETEAFF. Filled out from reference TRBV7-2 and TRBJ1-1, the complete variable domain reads GAGVSQSPSNKVTEKGKDVELRCDPISGHTALYWYRQSLGQGLEFLIYFQGNSAPDKSGLPSDRFSAERTGGSVSTLTIQRTQQEDSAVYLCASSLDPRGETEAFFGQGTRLTVV.

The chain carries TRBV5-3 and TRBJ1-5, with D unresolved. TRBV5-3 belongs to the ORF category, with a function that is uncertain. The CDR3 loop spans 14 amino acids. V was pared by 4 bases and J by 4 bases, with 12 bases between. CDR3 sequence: CARSLTDGNQPQHF. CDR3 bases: TGTGCCAGAAGCCTCACCGACGGGAATCAGCCCCAGCATTTT.

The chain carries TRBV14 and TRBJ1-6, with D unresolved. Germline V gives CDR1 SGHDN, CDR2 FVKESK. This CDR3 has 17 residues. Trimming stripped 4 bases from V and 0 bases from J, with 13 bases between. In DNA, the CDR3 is TGTGCCAGCAGCCCCACTACACTGAGCTCCTATAATTCACCCCTCCACTTT. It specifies CASSPTTLSSYNSPLHF.

CDR3 nucleotides: TGTGCCAGCAGTGCGGGTGGGAGGGTCGATGAGCAGTTCTTC. The encoded protein is CASSAGGRVDEQFF. The rearrangement joins TRBV27 to TRBJ2-1; 7 bases line up with TRBD2. Germline V gives CDR1 MNHEY, CDR2 SMNVEV (reference sequence). V lost 5 bases and J lost 8; bases outside the gene matches: 9. The CDR3 runs 14 residues.

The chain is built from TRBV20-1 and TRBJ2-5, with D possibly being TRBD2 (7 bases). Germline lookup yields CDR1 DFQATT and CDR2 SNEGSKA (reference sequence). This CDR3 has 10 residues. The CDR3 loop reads CSGRGETQYF. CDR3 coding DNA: TGCTCTGGGAGGGGGGAGACCCAGTACTTC.

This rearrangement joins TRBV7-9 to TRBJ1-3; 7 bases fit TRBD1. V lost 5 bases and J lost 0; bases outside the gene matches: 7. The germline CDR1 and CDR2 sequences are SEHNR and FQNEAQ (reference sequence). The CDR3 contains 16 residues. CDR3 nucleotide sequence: TGTGCCAGCAGCCCGACAGGGAGTAGCTCTGGAAACACCATATATTTT. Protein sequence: CASSPTGSSSGNTIYF.

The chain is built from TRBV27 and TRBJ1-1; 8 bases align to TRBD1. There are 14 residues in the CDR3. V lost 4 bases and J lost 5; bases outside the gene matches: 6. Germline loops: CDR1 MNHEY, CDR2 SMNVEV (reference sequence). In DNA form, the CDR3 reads TGTGCCAGCAGTTACAGGGGGGGGAAGACTGAAGCTTTCTTT. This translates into CASSYRGGKTEAFF.

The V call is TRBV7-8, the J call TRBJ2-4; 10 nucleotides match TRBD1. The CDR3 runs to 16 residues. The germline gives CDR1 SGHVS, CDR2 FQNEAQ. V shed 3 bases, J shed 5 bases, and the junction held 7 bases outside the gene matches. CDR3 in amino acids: CASSLVGTGAQNIQYF. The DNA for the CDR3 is TGTGCCAGCAGCTTGGTCGGGACAGGGGCCCAAAACATTCAGTACTTC.

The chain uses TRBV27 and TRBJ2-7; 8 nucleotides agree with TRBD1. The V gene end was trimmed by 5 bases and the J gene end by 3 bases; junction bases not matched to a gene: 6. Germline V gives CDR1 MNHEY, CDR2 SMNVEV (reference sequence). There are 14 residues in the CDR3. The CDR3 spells CASSPGQGFYEQYF. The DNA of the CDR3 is TGTGCCAGCAGTCCAGGACAGGGCTTCTACGAGCAGTACTTC.

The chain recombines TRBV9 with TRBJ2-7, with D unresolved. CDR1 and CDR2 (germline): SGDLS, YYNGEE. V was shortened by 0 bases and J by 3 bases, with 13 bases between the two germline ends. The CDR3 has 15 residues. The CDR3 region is CASSVERHLLYEQYF. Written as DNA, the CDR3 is TGTGCCAGCAGCGTAGAGAGGCACCTCCTCTACGAGCAGTACTTC.

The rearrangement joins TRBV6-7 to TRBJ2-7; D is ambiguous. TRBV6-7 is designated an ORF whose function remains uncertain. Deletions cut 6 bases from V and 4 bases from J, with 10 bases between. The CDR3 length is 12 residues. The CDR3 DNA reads TGTGCCAGCAGGAAACAACAATACGAGCAGTACTTC. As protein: CASRKQQYEQYF.

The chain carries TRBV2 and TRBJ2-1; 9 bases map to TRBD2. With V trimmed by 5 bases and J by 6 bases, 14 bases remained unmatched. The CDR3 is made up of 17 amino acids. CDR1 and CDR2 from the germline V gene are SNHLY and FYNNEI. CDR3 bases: TGTGCCAGCAGTAAAAACGCCGGGACTAGCTCTCTCAATGAGCAGTTCTTC. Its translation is CASSKNAGTSSLNEQFF. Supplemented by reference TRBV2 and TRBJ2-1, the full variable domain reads EPEVTQTPSHQVTQMGQEVILRCVPISNHLYFYWYRQILGQKVEFLVSFYNNEISEKSEIFDDQFSVERPDGSNFTLKIRSTKLEDSAMYFCASSKNAGTSSLNEQFFGPGTRLTVL.

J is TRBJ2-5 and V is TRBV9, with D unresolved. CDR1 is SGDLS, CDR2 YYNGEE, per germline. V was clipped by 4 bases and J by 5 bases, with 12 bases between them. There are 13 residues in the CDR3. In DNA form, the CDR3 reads TGTGCCAGCAGCCCCCCCGCCGGGGAGACCCAGTACTTC. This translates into CASSPPAGETQYF.

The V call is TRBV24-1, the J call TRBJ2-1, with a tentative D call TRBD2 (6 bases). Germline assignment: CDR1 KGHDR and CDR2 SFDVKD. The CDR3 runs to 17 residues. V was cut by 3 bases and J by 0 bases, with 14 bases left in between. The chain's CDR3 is CATSDTTSRSSYNEQFF. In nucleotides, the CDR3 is TGTGCCACCAGTGATACCACTAGCCGGAGCTCCTACAATGAGCAGTTCTTC.

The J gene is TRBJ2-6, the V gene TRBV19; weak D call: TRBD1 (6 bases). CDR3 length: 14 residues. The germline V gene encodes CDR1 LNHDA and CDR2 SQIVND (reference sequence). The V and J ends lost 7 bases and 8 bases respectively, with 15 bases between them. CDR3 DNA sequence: TGTGCCAGTAACAGGGAGAAAAGCTCCAACGTCCTGACTTTC. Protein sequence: CASNREKSSNVLTF.

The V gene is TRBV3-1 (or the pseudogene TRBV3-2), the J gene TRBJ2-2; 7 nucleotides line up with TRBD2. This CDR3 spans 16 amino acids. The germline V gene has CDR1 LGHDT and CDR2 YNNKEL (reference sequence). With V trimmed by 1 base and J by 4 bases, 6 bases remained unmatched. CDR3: CASSQVLGGSTGELFF. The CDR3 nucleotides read TGTGCCAGCAGCCAAGTTCTGGGAGGGAGCACCGGGGAGCTGTTTTTT.

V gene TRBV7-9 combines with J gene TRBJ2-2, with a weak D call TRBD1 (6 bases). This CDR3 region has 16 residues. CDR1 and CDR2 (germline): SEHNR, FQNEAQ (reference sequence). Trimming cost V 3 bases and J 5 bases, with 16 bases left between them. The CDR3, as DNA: TGTGCCAGCAGCTTGTTGGGGGCGCGGAAGACCGGGGAGCTGTTTTTT. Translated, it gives CASSLLGARKTGELFF. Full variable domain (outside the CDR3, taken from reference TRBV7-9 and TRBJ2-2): DTGVSQNPRHKITKRGQNVTFRCDPISEHNRLYWYRQTLGQGPEFLTYFQNEAQLEKSRLLSDRFSAERPKGSFSTLEIQRTEQGDSAMYLCASSLLGARKTGELFFGEGSRLTVL.

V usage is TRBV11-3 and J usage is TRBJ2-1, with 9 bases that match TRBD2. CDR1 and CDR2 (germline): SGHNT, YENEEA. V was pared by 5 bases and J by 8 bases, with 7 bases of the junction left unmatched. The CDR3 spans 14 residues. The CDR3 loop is CASSLEGLADEQFF. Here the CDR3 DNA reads TGTGCCAGCAGCCTGGAGGGACTAGCAGATGAGCAGTTCTTC.

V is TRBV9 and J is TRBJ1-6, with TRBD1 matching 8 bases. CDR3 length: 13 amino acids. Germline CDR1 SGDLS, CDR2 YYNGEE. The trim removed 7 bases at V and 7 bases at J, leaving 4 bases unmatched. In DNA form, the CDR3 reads TGTGCCAGCGGACAGGGAGAGAATTCACCCCTCCACTTT. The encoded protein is CASGQGENSPLHF. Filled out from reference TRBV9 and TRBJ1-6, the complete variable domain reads DSGVTQTPKHLITATGQRVTLRCSPRSGDLSVYWYQQSLDQGLQFLIQYYNGEERAKGNILERFSAQQFPDLHSELNLSSLELGDSALYFCASGQGENSPLHFGNGTRLTVT.

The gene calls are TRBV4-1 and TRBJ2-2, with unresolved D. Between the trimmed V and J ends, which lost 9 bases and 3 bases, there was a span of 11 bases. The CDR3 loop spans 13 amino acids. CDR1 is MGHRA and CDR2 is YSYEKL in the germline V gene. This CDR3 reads CARSCSDTGELFF. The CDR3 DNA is TGCGCCAGAAGTTGCTCAGACACCGGGGAGCTGTTTTTT.

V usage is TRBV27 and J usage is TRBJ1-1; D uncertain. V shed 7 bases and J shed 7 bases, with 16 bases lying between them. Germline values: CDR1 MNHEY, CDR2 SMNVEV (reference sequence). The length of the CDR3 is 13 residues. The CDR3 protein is CASIKGRPGEAFF. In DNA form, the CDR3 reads TGTGCCAGCATAAAAGGCCGGCCAGGTGAAGCTTTCTTT.

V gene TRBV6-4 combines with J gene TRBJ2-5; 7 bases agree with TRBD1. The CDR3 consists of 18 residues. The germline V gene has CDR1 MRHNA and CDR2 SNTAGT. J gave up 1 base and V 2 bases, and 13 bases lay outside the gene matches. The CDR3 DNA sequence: TGTGCCAGCAGTGACCGCCCACACCTACAGGGGTGCCAAGAGACCCAGTACTTC. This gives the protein CASSDRPHLQGCQETQYF.